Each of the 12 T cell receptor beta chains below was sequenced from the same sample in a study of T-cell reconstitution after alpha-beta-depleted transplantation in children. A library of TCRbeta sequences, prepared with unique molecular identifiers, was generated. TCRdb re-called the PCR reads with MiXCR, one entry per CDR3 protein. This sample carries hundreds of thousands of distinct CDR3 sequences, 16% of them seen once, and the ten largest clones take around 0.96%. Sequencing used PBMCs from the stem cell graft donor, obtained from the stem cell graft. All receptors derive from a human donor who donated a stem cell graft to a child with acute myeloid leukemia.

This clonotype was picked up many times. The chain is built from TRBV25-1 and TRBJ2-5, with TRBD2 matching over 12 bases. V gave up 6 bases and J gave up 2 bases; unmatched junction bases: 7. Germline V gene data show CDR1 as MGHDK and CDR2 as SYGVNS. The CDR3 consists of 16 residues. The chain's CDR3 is CASRETSGGLQETQYF. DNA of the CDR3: TGTGCCAGCAGGGAGACTAGCGGGGGCCTACAAGAGACCCAGTACTTC.

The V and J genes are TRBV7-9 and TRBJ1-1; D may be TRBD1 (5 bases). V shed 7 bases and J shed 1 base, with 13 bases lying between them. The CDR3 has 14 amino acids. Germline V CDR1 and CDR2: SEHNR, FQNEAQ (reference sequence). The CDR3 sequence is CASTIPDRNTEAFF. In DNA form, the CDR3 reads TGTGCCAGCACCATCCCTGACAGGAACACTGAAGCTTTCTTT. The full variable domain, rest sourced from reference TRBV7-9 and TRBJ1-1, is DTGVSQNPRHKITKRGQNVTFRCDPISEHNRLYWYRQTLGQGPEFLTYFQNEAQLEKSRLLSDRFSAERPKGSFSTLEIQRTEQGDSAMYLCASTIPDRNTEAFFGQGTRLTVV.

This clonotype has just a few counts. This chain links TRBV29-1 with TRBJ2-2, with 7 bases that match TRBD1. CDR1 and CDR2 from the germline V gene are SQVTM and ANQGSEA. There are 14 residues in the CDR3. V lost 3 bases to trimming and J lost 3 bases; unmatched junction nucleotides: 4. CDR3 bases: TGCAGCGTTGAGGACAGGTTGCACACCGGGGAGCTGTTTTTT. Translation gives CSVEDRLHTGELFF.

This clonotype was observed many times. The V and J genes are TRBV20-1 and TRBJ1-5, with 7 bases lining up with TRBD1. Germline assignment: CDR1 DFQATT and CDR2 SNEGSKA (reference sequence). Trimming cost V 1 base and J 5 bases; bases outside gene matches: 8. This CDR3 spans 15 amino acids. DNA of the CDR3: TGCAGTGCTAGAGCGCCGCAGGGGGGACATCAGCCCCAGCATTTT. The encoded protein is CSARAPQGGHQPQHF.

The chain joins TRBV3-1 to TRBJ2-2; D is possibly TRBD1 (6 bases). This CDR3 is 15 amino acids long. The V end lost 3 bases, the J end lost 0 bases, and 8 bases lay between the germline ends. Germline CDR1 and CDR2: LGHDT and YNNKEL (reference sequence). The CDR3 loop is CASSHGTPNTGELFF. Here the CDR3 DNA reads TGTGCCAGCAGCCACGGGACACCGAACACCGGGGAGCTGTTTTTT.

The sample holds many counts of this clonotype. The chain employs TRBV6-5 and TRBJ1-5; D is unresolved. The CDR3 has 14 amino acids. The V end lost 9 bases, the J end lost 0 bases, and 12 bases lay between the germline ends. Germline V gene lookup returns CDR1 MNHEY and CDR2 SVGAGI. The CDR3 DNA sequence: TGTGCCAGTCGTGCGGGGTCTAGCAATCAGCCCCAGCATTTT. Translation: CASRAGSSNQPQHF.

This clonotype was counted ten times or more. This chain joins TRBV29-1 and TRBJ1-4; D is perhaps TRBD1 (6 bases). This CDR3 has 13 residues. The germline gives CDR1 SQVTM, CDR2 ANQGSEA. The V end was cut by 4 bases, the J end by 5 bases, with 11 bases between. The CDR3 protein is CSVGQALNEKLFF. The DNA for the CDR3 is TGCAGCGTTGGACAGGCATTGAATGAAAAACTGTTTTTT.

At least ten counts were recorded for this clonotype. DNA for the CDR3: TGCAGTGCTCAAACAGGGGTAAATTCACCCCTCCACTTT. As protein: CSAQTGVNSPLHF. This chain joins TRBV20-1 and TRBJ1-6; 7 positions match TRBD1. The V gene's germline CDR1 is DFQATT and CDR2 SNEGSKA (reference sequence). With 5 bases clipped from V and 7 bases from J, the junction kept 5 bases outside the gene matches. The CDR3 consists of 13 residues.

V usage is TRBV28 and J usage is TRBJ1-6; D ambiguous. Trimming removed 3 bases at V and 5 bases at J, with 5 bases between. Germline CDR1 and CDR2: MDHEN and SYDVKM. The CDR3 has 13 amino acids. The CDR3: CASSFSDNSPLHF. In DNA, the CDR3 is TGTGCCAGCAGTTTTTCGGATAATTCACCCCTCCACTTT.

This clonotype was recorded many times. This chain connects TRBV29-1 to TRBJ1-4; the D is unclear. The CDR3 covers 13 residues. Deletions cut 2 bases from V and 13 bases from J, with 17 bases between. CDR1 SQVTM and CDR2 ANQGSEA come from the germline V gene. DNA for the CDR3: TGCAGCGTTGAAACCGTATCTAGGCAGAGACTGTTTTTT. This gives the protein CSVETVSRQRLFF. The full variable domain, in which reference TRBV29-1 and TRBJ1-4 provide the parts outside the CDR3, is SAVISQKPSRDICQRGTSLTIQCQVDSQVTMMFWYRQQPGQSLTLIATANQGSEATYESGFVIDKFPISRPNLTFSTLTVSNMSPEDSSIYLCSVETVSRQRLFFGSGTQLSVL.

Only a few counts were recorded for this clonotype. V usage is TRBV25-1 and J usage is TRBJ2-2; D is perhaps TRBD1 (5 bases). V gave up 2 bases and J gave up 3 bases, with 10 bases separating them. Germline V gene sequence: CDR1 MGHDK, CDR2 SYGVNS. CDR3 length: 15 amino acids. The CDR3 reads CASSERGPDTGELFF. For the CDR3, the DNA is TGTGCCAGCAGTGAAAGGGGCCCTGACACCGGGGAGCTGTTTTTT.

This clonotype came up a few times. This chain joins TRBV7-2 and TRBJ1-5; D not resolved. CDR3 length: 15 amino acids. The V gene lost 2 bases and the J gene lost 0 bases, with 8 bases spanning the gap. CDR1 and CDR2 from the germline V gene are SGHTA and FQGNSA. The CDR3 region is CASSLRRSSNQPQHF. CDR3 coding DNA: TGTGCCAGCAGCTTAAGGAGGTCTAGCAATCAGCCCCAGCATTTT.